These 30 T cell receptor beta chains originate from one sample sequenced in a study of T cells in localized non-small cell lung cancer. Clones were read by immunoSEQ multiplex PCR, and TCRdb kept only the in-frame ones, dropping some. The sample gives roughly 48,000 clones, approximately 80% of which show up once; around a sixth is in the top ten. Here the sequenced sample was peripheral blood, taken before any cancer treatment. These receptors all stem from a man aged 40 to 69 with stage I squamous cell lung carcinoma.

CDR3 DNA sequence: TGTGCCAGCAATCACAGGGTCAATTCACCCCTCCACTTT. Protein: CASNHRVNSPLHF. V usage is TRBV7-8 and J usage is TRBJ1-6, with TRBD1 as a possible D gene (6 bases). The CDR3 totals 13 residues. Germline V gene sequence: CDR1 SGHVS, CDR2 FQNEAQ. Trimming left V 7 bases short and J 7 bases short, with 11 bases between.

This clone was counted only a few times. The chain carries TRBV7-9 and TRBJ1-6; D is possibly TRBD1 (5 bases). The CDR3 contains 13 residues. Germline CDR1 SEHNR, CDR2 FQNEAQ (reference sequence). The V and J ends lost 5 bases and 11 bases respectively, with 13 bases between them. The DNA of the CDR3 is TGTGCCAGCAGCCAGCCGGGGCAGGCACCCCTCCACTTT. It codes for CASSQPGQAPLHF.

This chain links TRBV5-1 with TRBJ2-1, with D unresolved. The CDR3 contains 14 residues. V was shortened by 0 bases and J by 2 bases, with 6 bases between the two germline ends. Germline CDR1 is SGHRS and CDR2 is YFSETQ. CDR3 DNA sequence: TGCGCCAGCAGCTTGGAGGTCGCCTACAATGAGCAGTTCTTC. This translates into CASSLEVAYNEQFF.

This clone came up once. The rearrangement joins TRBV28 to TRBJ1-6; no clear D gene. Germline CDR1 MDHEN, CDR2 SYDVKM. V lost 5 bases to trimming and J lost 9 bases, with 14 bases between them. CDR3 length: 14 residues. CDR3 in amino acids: CASSVGGVSSPLHF. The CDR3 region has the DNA TGTGCCAGCAGTGTCGGAGGTGTATCTTCACCCCTCCACTTT.

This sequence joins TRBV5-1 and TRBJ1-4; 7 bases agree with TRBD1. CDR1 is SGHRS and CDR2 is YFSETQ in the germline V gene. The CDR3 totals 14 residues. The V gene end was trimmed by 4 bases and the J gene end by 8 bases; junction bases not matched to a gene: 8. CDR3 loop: CASSLGDSGEKLFF. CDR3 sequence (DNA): TGCGCCAGCAGCCTTGGGGACAGTGGGGAAAAACTGTTTTTT.

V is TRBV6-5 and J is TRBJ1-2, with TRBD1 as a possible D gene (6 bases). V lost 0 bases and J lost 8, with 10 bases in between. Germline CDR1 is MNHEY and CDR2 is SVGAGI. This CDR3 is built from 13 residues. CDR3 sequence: CASSYSTGGGYTF. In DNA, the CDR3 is TGTGCCAGCAGTTACTCGACCGGGGGCGGCTACACCTTC.

The CDR3 DNA follows: TGTGCCAGTAGTACCATCGACAGGACAAGCAATCAGCCCCAGCATTTT. It specifies CASSTIDRTSNQPQHF. This chain links TRBV19 with TRBJ1-5, with D possibly being TRBD1 (6 bases). The V and J ends lost 4 bases and 1 base respectively, with 14 bases between them. The CDR3 contains 16 residues. Per germline, CDR1 LNHDA and CDR2 SQIVND (reference sequence).

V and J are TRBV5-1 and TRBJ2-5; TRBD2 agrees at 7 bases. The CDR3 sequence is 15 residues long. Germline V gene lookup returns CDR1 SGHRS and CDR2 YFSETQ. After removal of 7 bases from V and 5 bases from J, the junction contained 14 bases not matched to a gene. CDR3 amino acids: CASQGTSEGKETQYF. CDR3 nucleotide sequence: TGCGCCAGCCAGGGAACTAGCGAGGGTAAGGAGACCCAGTACTTC.

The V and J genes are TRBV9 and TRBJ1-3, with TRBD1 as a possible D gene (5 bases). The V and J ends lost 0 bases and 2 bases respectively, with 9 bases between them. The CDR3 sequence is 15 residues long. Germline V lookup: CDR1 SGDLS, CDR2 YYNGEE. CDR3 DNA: TGTGCCAGCAGCGTAGGGGGCGACGCTGGAAACACCATATATTTT. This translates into CASSVGGDAGNTIYF.

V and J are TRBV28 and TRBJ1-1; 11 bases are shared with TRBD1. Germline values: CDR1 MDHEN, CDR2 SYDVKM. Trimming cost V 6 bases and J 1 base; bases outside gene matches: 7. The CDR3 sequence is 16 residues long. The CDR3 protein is CASRRGTGGRNTEAFF. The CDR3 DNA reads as TGTGCCAGCAGACGCGGGACAGGGGGACGGAACACTGAAGCTTTCTTT.

CDR3: CASSSTGSAGNTIYF. In DNA form, the CDR3 reads TGTGCCAGCAGCTCAACAGGGAGCGCTGGAAACACCATATATTTT. The V call is TRBV6-5, the J call TRBJ1-3; possible D gene TRBD1, 6 bases. Trimming left V 6 bases short and J 2 bases short, with 14 bases between. CDR1 and CDR2 from the germline V gene are MNHEY and SVGAGI. The CDR3 length is 15 residues.

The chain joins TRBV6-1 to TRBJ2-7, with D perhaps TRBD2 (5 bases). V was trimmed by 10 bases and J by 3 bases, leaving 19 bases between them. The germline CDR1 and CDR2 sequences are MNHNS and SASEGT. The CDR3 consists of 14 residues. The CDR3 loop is CATLLPDFVYEQYF. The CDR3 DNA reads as TGTGCCACCTTGCTCCCGGACTTCGTCTACGAGCAGTACTTC.

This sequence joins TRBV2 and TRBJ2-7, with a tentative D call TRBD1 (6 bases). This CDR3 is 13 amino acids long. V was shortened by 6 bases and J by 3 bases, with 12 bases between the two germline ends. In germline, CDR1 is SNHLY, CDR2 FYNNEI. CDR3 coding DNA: TGTGCCAGCAGCAGGACAGCTGGCTACGAGCAGTACTTC. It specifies CASSRTAGYEQYF. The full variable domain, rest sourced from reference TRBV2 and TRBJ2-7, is EPEVTQTPSHQVTQMGQEVILRCVPISNHLYFYWYRQILGQKVEFLVSFYNNEISEKSEIFDDQFSVERPDGSNFTLKIRSTKLEDSAMYFCASSRTAGYEQYFGPGTRLTVT.

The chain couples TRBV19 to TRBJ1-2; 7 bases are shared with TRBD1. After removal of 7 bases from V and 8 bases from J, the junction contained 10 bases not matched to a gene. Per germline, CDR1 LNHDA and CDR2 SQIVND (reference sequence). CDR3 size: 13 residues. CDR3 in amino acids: CASNPGQRRGYTF. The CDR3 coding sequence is TGTGCCAGTAACCCGGGACAGAGGAGAGGCTACACCTTC. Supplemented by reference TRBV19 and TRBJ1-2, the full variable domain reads DGGITQSPKYLFRKEGQNVTLSCEQNLNHDAMYWYRQDPGQGLRLIYYSQIVNDFQKGDIAEGYSVSREKKESFPLTVTSAQKNPTAFYLCASNPGQRRGYTFGSGTRLTVV.

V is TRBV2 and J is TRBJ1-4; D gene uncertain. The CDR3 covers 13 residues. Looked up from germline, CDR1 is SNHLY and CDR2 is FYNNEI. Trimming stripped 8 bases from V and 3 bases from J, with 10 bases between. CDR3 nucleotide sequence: TGTGCCAGCCGGATACAGTCTAATGAAAAACTGTTTTTT. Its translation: CASRIQSNEKLFF.

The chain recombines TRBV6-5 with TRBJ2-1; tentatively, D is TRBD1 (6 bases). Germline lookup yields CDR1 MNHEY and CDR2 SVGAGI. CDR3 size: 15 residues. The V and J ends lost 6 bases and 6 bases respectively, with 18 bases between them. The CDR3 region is CASSSGQFGPNEQFF. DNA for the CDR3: TGTGCCAGCAGCTCCGGACAGTTCGGTCCCAATGAGCAGTTCTTC.

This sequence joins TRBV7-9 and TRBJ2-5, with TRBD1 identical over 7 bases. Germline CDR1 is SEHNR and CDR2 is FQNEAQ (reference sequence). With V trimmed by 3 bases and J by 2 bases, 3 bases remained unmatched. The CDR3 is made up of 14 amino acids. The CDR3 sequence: CASSLGTAQETQYF. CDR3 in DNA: TGTGCCAGCAGCTTGGGGACAGCACAAGAGACCCAGTACTTC.

This CDR3 is CASSLGSGGSASSYNEQFF. The CDR3 bases are TGCGCCAGCAGCTTGGGGAGCGGGGGGTCCGCGAGCTCCTACAATGAGCAGTTCTTC. This chain joins TRBV5-1 and TRBJ2-1; 9 bases match TRBD2. Looked up from germline, CDR1 is SGHRS and CDR2 is YFSETQ. The CDR3 spans 19 residues. The J segment lost 0 bases and the V segment lost 0 bases, leaving 10 bases of the junction unmatched.

The CDR3 protein is CASSGSGGYNIQYF. In nucleotides, the CDR3 is TGTGCCAGCAGCGGTAGCGGGGGGTATAACATTCAGTACTTC. The chain carries TRBV9 and TRBJ2-4; the match to TRBD2 covers 10 bases. This CDR3 region has 14 residues. The trim removed 3 bases at V and 7 bases at J, leaving 4 bases unmatched. The germline CDR1 and CDR2 sequences are SGDLS and YYNGEE.

The CDR3 bases are TGTGCCAGCTCACCACCGAACGCTGCCGGGGAGCTGTTTTTT. Translated, it gives CASSPPNAAGELFF. The chain recombines TRBV18 with TRBJ2-2; D unclear. The V end was cut by 0 bases, the J end by 6 bases, with 8 bases between. CDR1 is KGHSH, CDR2 LQKENI, per germline. The CDR3 runs 14 residues.

Written as DNA, the CDR3 is TGTGCCAGCAGCCAAGAGTTCAGAGGCAGCTATGGCTACACCTTC. Its protein is CASSQEFRGSYGYTF. The chain carries TRBV4-2 and TRBJ1-2; D gene uncertain. The germline gives CDR1 LGHNA, CDR2 YNFKEQ. V shed 0 bases and J shed 4 bases, with 12 bases lying between them. CDR3 size: 15 residues.

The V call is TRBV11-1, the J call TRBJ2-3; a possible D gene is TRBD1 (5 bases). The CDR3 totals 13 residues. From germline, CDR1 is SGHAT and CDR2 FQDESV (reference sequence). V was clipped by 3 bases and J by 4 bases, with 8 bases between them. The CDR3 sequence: CASSFGAADTQYF. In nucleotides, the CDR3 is TGTGCCAGCAGCTTTGGGGCTGCAGATACGCAGTATTTT. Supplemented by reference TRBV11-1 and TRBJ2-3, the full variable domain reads EAEVAQSPRYKITEKSQAVAFWCDPISGHATLYWYRQILGQGPELLVQFQDESVVDDSQLPKDRFSAERLKGVDSTLKIQPAELGDSAMYLCASSFGAADTQYFGPGTRLTVL.

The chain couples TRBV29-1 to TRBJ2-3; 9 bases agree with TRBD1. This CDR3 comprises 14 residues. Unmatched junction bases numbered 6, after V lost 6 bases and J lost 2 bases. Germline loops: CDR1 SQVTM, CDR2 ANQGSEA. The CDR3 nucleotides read TGCAGCGTGCCGGACAGGGGCCACACAGATACGCAGTATTTT. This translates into CSVPDRGHTDTQYF.

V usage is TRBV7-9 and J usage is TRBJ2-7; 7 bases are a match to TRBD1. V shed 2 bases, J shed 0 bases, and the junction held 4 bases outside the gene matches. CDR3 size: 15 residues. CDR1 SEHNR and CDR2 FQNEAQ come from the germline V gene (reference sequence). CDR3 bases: TGTGCCAGCAGCTTAACGGACAGGAGCTCCTACGAGCAGTACTTC. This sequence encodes CASSLTDRSSYEQYF.

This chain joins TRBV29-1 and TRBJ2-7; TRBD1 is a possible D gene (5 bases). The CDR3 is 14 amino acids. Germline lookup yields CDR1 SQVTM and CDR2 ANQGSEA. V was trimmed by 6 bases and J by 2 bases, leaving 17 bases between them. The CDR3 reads CSVEKQGLPYEQYF. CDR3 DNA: TGCAGCGTCGAAAAGCAGGGTCTCCCCTACGAGCAGTACTTC.

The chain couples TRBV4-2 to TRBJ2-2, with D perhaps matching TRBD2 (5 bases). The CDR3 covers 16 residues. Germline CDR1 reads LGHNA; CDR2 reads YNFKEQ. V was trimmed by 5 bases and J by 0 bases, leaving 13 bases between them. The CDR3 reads CASSSLRETNTGELFF. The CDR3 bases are TGTGCCAGCAGCTCCTTGAGGGAGACGAACACCGGGGAGCTGTTTTTT.

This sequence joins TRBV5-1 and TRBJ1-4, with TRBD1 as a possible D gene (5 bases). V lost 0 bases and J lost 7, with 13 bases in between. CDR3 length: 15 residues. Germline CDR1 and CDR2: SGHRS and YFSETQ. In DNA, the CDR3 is TGCGCCAGCAGCTTGGCCCTCCAAAGGGGTGAAAAACTGTTTTTT. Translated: CASSLALQRGEKLFF.

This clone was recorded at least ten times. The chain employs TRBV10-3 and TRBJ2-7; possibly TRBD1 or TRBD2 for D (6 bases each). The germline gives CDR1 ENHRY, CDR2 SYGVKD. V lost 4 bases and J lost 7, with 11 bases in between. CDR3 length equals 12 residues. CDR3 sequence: CAISGQGREQYF. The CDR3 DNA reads TGTGCCATCAGTGGTCAGGGGAGGGAGCAGTACTTC.

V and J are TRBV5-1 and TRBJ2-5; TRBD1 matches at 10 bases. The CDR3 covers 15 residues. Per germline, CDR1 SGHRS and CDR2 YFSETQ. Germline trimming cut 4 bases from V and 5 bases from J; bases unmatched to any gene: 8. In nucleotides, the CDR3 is TGCGCCAGCAGCCAGGGACAGGGGCGCTGGGAGACCCAGTACTTC. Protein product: CASSQGQGRWETQYF.

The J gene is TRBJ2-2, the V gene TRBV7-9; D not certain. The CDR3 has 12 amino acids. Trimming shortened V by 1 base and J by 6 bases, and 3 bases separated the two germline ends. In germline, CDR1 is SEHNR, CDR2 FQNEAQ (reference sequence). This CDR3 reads CASSLDPGELFF. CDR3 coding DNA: TGTGCCAGCAGCTTAGACCCCGGGGAGCTGTTTTTT.